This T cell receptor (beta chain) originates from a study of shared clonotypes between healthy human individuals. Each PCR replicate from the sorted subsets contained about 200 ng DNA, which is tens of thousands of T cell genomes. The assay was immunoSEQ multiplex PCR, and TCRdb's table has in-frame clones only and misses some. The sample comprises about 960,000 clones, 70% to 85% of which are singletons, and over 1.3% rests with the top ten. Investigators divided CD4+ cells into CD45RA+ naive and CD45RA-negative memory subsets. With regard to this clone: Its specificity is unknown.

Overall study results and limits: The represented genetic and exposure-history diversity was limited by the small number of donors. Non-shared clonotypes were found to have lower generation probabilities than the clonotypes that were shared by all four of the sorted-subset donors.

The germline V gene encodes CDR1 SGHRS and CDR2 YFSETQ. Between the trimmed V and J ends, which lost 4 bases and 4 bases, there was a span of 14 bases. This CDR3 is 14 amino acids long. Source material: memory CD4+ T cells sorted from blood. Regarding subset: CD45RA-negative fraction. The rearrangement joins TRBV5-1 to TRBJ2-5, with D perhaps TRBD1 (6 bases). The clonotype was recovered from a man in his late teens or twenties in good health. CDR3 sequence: CASSLDSGIETQYF. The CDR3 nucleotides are TGCGCCAGCAGCCTGGACAGCGGAATAGAGACCCAGTACTTC.